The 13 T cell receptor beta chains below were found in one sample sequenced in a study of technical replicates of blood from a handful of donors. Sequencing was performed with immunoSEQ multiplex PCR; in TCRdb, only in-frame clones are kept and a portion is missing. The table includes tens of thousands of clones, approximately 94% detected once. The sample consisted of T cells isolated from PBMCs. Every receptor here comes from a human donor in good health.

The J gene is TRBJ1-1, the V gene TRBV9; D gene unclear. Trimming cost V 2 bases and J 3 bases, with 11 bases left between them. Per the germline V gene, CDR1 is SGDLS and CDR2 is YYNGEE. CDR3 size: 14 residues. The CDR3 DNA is TGTGCCAGCAGCGTTTTGCCGGGAGACACTGAAGCTTTCTTT. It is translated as CASSVLPGDTEAFF. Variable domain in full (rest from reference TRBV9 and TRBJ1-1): DSGVTQTPKHLITATGQRVTLRCSPRSGDLSVYWYQQSLDQGLQFLIQYYNGEERAKGNILERFSAQQFPDLHSELNLSSLELGDSALYFCASSVLPGDTEAFFGQGTRLTVV.

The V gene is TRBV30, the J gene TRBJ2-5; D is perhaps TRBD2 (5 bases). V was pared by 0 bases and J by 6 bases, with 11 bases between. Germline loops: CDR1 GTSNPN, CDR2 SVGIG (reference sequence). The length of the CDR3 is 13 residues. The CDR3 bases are TGTGCCTGGAGTGTAATTCGGGGTCAGACCCAGTACTTC. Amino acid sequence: CAWSVIRGQTQYF.

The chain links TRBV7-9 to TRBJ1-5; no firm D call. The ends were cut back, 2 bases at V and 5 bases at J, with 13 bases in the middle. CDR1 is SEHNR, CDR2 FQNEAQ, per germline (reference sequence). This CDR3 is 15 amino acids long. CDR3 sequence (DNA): TGTGCCAGCAGCTTAACAGATACCGTCTATCAGCCCCAGCATTTT. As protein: CASSLTDTVYQPQHF. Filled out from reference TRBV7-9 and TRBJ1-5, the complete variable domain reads DTGVSQNPRHKITKRGQNVTFRCDPISEHNRLYWYRQTLGQGPEFLTYFQNEAQLEKSRLLSDRFSAERPKGSFSTLEIQRTEQGDSAMYLCASSLTDTVYQPQHFGDGTRLSIL.

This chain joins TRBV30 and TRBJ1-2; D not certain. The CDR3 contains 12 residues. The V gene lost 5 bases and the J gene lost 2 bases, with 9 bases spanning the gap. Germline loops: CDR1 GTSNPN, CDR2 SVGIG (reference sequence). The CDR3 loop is CAWWAVNYGYTF. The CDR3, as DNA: TGTGCCTGGTGGGCAGTGAACTATGGCTACACCTTC.

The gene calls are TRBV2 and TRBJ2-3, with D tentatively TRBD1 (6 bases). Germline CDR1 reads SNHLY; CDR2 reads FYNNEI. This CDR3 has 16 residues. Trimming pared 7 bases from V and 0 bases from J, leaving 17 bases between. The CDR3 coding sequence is TGTGCCAGCACCATGAAGAGGACAGCTAGCACAGATACGCAGTATTTT. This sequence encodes CASTMKRTASTDTQYF.

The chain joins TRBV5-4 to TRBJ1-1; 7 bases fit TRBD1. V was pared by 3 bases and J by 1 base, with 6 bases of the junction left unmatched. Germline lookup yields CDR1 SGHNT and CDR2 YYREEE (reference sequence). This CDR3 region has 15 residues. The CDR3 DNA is TGTGCCAGCAGCTCCCGACAGGGATCGAACACTGAAGCTTTCTTT. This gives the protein CASSSRQGSNTEAFF.

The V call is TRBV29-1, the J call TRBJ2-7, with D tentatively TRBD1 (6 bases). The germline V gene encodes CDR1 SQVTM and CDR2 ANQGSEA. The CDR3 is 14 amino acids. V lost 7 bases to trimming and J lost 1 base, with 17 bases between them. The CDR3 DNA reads TGCAGCGCCCTCTTGGGGGCGAAGTCCTACGAGCAGTACTTC. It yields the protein CSALLGAKSYEQYF.

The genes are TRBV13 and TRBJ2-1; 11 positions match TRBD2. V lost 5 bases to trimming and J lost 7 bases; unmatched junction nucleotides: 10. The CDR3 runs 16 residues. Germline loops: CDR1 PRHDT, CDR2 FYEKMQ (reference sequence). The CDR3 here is CASSGLLAGDRNEQFF. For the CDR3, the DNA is TGTGCCAGCAGCGGTCTACTAGCGGGAGATCGGAATGAGCAGTTCTTC.

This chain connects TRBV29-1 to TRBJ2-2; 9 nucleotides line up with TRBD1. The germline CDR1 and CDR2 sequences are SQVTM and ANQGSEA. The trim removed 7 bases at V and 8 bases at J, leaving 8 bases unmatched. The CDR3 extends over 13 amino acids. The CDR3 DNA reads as TGCAGCGGAGGGACAGGGAGAAGTGGGGAGCTGTTTTTT. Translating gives CSGGTGRSGELFF.

CDR3 in DNA: TGCGCCAGCAGCGACAATAGCGGGAGTGAGGGGTTGCTGGAGACCCAGTACTTC. This sequence encodes CASSDNSGSEGLLETQYF. The chain links TRBV10-1 to TRBJ2-5; 9 bases match TRBD2. Germline V gene data show CDR1 as WNHNN and CDR2 as SYGVQD (reference sequence). The CDR3 sequence is 18 residues long. V shed 6 bases, J shed 5 bases, and the junction held 19 bases outside the gene matches.

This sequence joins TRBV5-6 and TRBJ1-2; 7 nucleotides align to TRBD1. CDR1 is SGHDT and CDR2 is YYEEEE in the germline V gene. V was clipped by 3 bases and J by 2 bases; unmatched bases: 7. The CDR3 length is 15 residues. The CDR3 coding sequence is TGTGCCAGCAGCTCTGGACAGGACCTGAACTATGGCTACACCTTC. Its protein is CASSSGQDLNYGYTF.

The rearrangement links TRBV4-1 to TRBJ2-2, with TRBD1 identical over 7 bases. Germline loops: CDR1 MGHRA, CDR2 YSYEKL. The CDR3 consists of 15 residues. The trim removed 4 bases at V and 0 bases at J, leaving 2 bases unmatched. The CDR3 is CASSPRGSNTGELFF. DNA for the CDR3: TGCGCCAGCAGCCCCAGGGGGTCGAACACCGGGGAGCTGTTTTTT.

In DNA, the CDR3 is TGCGCCAGCAGCCCGGTCATACCGGGACTTACCAGCTCTGGGGCCAACGTCCTGACTTTC. As protein: CASSPVIPGLTSSGANVLTF. The rearrangement uses TRBV5-1 and TRBJ2-6, with D possibly TRBD2 on 6 matching bases. Germline V gives CDR1 SGHRS, CDR2 YFSETQ. This CDR3 comprises 20 residues. V was clipped by 4 bases and J by 0 bases, with 23 bases between them.